These 15 T cell receptor beta chains were all obtained from the same sample, sequenced in a study of PD-L1 blockade in urothelial cancer. Libraries were prepared by immunoSEQ multiplex PCR; TCRdb keeps only in-frame clonotypes and omits some of them. The sample carries nearly 30,000 clones, around 87% recorded once. Here the sequenced sample was PBMCs, taken around atezolizumab (anti-PD-L1) treatment. Receptors originate from a man between 45 and 60 years old with urothelial cancer.

In the case of this clone: At one end, the junction sequence differs from germline, possibly due to a read error. This sequence joins TRBV7-7 and TRBJ2-5; no reliable D call. The length of the CDR3 is 15 residues. In germline, CDR1 is SSHAT, CDR2 FNYEAQ (reference sequence). The CDR3 region has the DNA TGTGCTAGCAGCTTAGTGAACAGTAGACAAGAGACCCAGTACTTC. Protein product: CASSLVNSRQETQYF. The full variable domain, in which reference TRBV7-7 and TRBJ2-5 provide the parts outside the CDR3, is GAGVSQSPRYKVTKRGQDVTLRCDPISSHATLYWYQQALGQGPEFLTYFNYEAQPDKSGLPSDRFSAERPEGSISTLTIQRTEQRDSAMYRCASSLVNSRQETQYFGPGTRLLVL.

V gene TRBV7-9 combines with J gene TRBJ2-5, with D tentatively TRBD2 (5 bases). The germline V and J ends were trimmed by 5 bases and 5 bases, with 18 bases remaining between them. The CDR3 is 15 residues long. In germline, CDR1 is SEHNR, CDR2 FQNEAQ (reference sequence). CDR3 in DNA: TGTGCCAGCAGCAGCGGTTCGGGCCTCCGGGAGACCCAGTACTTC. Translating it yields CASSSGSGLRETQYF.

The V gene is TRBV11-2, the J gene TRBJ2-3, with 9 bases matching TRBD2. CDR3 length: 15 amino acids. The germline CDR1 and CDR2 sequences are SGHAT and FQNNGV. V lost 4 bases to trimming and J lost 2 bases; unmatched junction nucleotides: 4. CDR3 bases: TGTGCCAGCAGCTATAGCGGGGGAAACACAGATACGCAGTATTTT. The encoded protein is CASSYSGGNTDTQYF.

The chain's CDR3 is CASGAGGLNEQFF. The CDR3 DNA reads TGTGCCAGCGGAGCGGGGGGGCTCAATGAGCAGTTCTTC. The chain uses TRBV11-3 and TRBJ2-1; 10 bases line up with TRBD2. CDR3 size: 13 residues. Per germline, CDR1 SGHNT and CDR2 YENEEA. V was pared by 8 bases and J by 6 bases, with 4 bases of the junction left unmatched.

The V call is TRBV9, the J call TRBJ2-4; 13 bases are shared with TRBD2. The germline V gene has CDR1 SGDLS and CDR2 YYNGEE. Trimming removed 0 bases from V and 3 bases from J; junction bases left unmatched: 3. The CDR3 runs 17 residues. The CDR3 nucleotides are TGTGCCAGCAGCGTAGATGGACTAGCGGGGGTCAAAAACATTCAGTACTTC. Protein sequence: CASSVDGLAGVKNIQYF.

The rearrangement uses TRBV2 and TRBJ2-5, with a possible D match to TRBD2 (7 bases). Trimming removed 4 bases from V and 5 bases from J, with 14 bases in between. This CDR3 region has 14 residues. Germline V gives CDR1 SNHLY, CDR2 FYNNEI. The CDR3 loop is CASSVRGGWETQYF. CDR3 DNA sequence: TGTGCCAGCAGTGTAAGGGGGGGCTGGGAGACCCAGTACTTC.

This rearrangement joins TRBV5-1 to TRBJ1-3; a possible D gene is TRBD1 (6 bases). Germline lookup yields CDR1 SGHRS and CDR2 YFSETQ. This CDR3 comprises 17 residues. The ends were cut back, 0 bases at V and 1 base at J, with 14 bases in the middle. CDR3 protein: CASSLGEGGFSGNTIYF. The CDR3 DNA reads as TGCGCCAGCAGCTTGGGCGAGGGGGGGTTTTCTGGAAACACCATATATTTT.

The chain employs TRBV27 and TRBJ2-7; 10 bases line up with TRBD1. The CDR3 contains 15 residues. Trimming removed 2 bases from V and 1 base from J; junction bases left unmatched: 2. Germline CDR1 and CDR2: MNHEY and SMNVEV (reference sequence). The CDR3 DNA follows: TGTGCCAGCAGTTTAAGACAGGGGGCTTCCTACGAGCAGTACTTC. Its translation is CASSLRQGASYEQYF.

The chain carries TRBV9 and TRBJ2-7; D not resolved. Trimming took off 2 bases at V and 3 bases at J, with 18 bases between the two ends. The CDR3 is 16 residues long. Germline V gives CDR1 SGDLS, CDR2 YYNGEE. This chain's CDR3 is CASSVGVSTRVYEQYF. The CDR3 DNA is TGTGCCAGCAGCGTCGGAGTCTCCACACGAGTCTACGAGCAGTACTTC.

The chain links TRBV2 to TRBJ2-6; tentatively, D is TRBD2 (6 bases). The CDR3 has 13 amino acids. Germline V CDR1 and CDR2: SNHLY, FYNNEI. The V end was cut by 8 bases, the J end by 4 bases, with 9 bases between. CDR3 in DNA: TGTGCCAGCGGAGGGCACGGGGCCAACGTCCTGACTTTC. Its protein is CASGGHGANVLTF.

The chain has TRBV5-4 and TRBJ2-5, with TRBD1 matching 10 bases. This CDR3 is 16 amino acids long. V was pared by 0 bases and J by 5 bases, with 7 bases of the junction left unmatched. Germline-derived CDR1 and CDR2 are SGHNT and YYREEE (reference sequence). CDR3 nucleotides: TGTGCCAGCAGCTTGGGGGACAGGGGATGGGAGGAGACCCAGTACTTC. Protein product: CASSLGDRGWEETQYF.

The rearrangement joins TRBV21-1 to TRBJ2-7; TRBD2, the table's D call, lacks a check against the DNA. TRBV21-1 is an annotated pseudogene. The CDR3 has 15 residues. The CDR3 loop reads CASSKGRGGSYEQYF. The DNA of the CDR3 is TGTGCCAGCAGCAAAGGACGGGGGGGCTCCTACGAGCAGTACTTC.

This chain links TRBV21-1 with TRBJ1-2; the D call of TRBD1 is as the table states it, not checked on the DNA. TRBV21-1 is deemed a pseudogene. CDR3 length equals 16 residues. The DNA of the CDR3 is TGTGCCAGCAGGTGGACAGGGCGATCTATCACCTATGGCTACACCTTC. Amino acid sequence: CASRWTGRSITYGYTF.

A few counts support this clone. The CDR3: CASSMTSGLGKTYEQYF. CDR3 nucleotide sequence: TGCGCCAGCAGCATGACTAGCGGGCTGGGGAAAACCTACGAGCAGTACTTC. V and J are TRBV5-1 and TRBJ2-7, with 10 bases aligning to TRBD2. Germline CDR1 reads SGHRS; CDR2 reads YFSETQ. The CDR3 is made up of 17 amino acids. Losses at the gene ends were 4 bases for V and 2 bases for J; bases not matched to a gene: 12.

The chain carries TRBV5-1 and TRBJ2-5; 9 nucleotides align to TRBD1. The CDR3 length is 15 residues. In germline, CDR1 is SGHRS, CDR2 YFSETQ. V was pared by 4 bases and J by 4 bases, with 8 bases of the junction left unmatched. CDR3 sequence: CASSLGTGWGETQYF. CDR3 in DNA: TGCGCCAGCAGCCTTGGGACAGGGTGGGGAGAGACCCAGTACTTC. The whole variable domain, remainder taken from reference TRBV5-1 and TRBJ2-5, is KAGVTQTPRYLIKTRGQQVTLSCSPISGHRSVSWYQQTPGQGLQFLFEYFSETQRNKGNFPGRFSGRQFSNSRSEMNVSTLELGDSALYLCASSLGTGWGETQYFGPGTRLLVL.